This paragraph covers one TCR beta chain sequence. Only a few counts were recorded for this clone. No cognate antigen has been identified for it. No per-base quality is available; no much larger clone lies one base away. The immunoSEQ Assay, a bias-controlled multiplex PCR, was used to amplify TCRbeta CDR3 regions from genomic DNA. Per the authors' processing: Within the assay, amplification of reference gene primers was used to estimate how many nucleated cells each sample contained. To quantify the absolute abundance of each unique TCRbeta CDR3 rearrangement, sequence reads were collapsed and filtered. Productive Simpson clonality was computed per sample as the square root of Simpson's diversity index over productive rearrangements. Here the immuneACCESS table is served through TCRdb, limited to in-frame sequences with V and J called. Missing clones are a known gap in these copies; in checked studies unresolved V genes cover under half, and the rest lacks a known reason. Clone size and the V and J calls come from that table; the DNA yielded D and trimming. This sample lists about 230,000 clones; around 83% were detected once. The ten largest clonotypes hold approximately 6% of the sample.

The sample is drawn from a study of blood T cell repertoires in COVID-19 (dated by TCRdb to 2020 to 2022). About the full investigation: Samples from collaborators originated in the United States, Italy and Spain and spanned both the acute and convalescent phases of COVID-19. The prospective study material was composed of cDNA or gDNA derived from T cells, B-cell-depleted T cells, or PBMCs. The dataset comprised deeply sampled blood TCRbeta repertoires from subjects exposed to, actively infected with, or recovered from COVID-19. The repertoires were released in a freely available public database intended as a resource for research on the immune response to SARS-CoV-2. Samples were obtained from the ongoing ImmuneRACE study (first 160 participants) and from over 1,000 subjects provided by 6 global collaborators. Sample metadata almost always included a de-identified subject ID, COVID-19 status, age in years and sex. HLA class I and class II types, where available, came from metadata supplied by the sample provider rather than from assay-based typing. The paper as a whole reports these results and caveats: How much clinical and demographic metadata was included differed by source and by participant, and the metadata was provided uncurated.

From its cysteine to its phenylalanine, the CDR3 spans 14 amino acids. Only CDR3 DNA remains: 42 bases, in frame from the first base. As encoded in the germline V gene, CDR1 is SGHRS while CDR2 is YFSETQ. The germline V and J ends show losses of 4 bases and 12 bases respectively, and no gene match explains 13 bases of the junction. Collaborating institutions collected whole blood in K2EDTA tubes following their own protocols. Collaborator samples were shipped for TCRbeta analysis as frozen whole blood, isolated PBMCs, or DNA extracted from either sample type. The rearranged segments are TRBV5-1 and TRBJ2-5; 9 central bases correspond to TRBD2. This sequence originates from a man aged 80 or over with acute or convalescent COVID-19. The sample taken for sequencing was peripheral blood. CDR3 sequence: CASSPLGLAGSEYF. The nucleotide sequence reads TGCGCCAGCAGCCCTTTGGGACTAGCAGGGTCCGAGTACTTC.